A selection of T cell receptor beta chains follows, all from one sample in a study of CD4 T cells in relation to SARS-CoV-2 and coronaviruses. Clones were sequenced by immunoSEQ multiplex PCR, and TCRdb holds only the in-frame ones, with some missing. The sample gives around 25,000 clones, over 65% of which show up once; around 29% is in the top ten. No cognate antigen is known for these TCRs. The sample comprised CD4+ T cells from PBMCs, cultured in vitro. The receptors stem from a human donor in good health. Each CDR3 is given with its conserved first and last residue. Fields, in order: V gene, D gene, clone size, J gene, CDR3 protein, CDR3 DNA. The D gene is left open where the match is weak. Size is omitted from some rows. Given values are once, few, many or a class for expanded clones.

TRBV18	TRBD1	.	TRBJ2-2	CASSPWGTGATGELFF	TGTGCCAGCTCACCATGGGGGACAGGGGCCACCGGGGAGCTGTTTTTT
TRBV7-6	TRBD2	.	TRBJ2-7	CASSLAPSGTSGRSLPYEQYF	TGTGCCAGCAGCTTAGCCCCCTCTGGGACTAGCGGGAGGTCCCTTCCCTACGAGCAGTACTTC
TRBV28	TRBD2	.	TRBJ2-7	CASTTGGVSEQYF	TGTGCCAGCACCACGGGGGGGGTGTCCGAGCAGTACTTC
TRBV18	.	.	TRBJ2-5	CASSHKTEETQYF	TGTGCCAGCTCACACAAAACCGAAGAGACCCAGTACTTC
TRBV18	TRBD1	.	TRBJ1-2	CASSPTPGTGDYGYTF	TGTGCCAGCTCACCTACCCCCGGGACAGGCGACTATGGCTACACCTTC
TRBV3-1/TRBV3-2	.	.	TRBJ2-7	CASSQVDSGGEQYF	TGTGCCAGCAGCCAAGTTGATAGCGGCGGCGAGCAGTACTTC
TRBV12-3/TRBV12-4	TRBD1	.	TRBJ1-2	CASSPRDRNGYTF	TGTGCCAGCAGTCCCAGGGACAGAAATGGCTACACCTTC
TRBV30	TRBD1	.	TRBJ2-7	CAWSGPGTGGSYEQYF	TGTGCCTGGAGCGGACCCGGGACAGGGGGGTCCTACGAGCAGTACTTC
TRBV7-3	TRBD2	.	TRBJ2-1	CASSLGTSVYNEQFF	TGTGCCAGCAGCTTGGGGACTAGCGTATACAATGAGCAGTTCTTC
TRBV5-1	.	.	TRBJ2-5	CASSLAPGVVETQYF	TGCGCCAGCAGCTTGGCCCCGGGGGTAGTAGAGACCCAGTACTTC
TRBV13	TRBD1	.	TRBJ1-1	CASSLGGQGSSEAFF	TGTGCCAGCAGCTTAGGCGGACAGGGTAGTTCCGAAGCTTTCTTT
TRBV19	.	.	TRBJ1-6	CASSIETGQTALHF	TGTGCCAGTAGTATAGAAACGGGACAAACAGCCCTCCACTTT
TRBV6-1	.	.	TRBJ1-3	CASSEGRLSSGNTIYF	TGTGCCAGCAGTGAGGGACGGCTGAGCTCTGGAAACACCATATATTTT
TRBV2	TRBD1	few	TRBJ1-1	CASRSRDRYTEAFF	TGTGCCAGCAGATCCCGGGACAGGTACACTGAAGCTTTCTTT
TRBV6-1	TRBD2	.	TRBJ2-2	CASSELAGGPGELFF	TGTGCCAGCAGTGAACTAGCGGGAGGGCCCGGGGAGCTGTTTTTT
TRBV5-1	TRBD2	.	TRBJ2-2	CAGSRGAGELFF	TGCGCCGGCTCACGGGGGGCCGGGGAGCTGTTTTTT
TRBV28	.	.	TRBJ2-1	CATHQRSSYNEQFF	TGTGCCACCCACCAACGGAGCTCCTACAATGAGCAGTTCTTC
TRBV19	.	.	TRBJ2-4	CASSIGETIAKNIQYF	TGTGCCAGTAGTATAGGGGAGACGATAGCCAAAAACATTCAGTACTTC
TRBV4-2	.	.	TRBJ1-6	CASSQDWESSYNSPLHF	TGTGCCAGCAGCCAAGATTGGGAGAGCTCCTATAATTCACCCCTCCACTTT
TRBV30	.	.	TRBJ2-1	CAWSGRAAYNEQFF	TGTGCCTGGAGCGGCCGAGCTGCCTACAATGAGCAGTTCTTC
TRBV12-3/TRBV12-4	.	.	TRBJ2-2	CASSGPAGELFF	TGTGCCAGCAGCGGACCCGCCGGGGAGCTGTTTTTT
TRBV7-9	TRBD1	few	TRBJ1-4	CASSSRTGGEKLFF	TGTGCCAGCAGCTCCCGGACAGGGGGGGAAAAACTGTTTTTT
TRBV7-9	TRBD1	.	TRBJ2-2	CASRRTGTRLYPNTGELFF	TGTGCCAGCAGGCGGACAGGGACGCGTCTCTACCCGAACACCGGGGAGCTGTTTTTT
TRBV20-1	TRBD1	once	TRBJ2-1	CSASGTGHSYNEQFF	TGCAGTGCTAGTGGGACAGGGCACTCCTACAATGAGCAGTTCTTC
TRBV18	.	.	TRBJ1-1	CASSPVRGFNEAFF	TGTGCCAGCTCACCAGTGAGGGGCTTCAATGAAGCTTTCTTT
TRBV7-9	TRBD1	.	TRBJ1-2	CASSSQQGSLSYGYTF	TGTGCCAGCAGCTCCCAACAGGGGTCTTTATCCTATGGCTACACCTTC
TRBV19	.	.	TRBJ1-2	CASSPTSGGRISYGYTF	TGTGCCAGTAGTCCGACGTCGGGCGGCCGGATTTCCTATGGCTACACCTTC
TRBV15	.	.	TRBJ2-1	CATRKTGEGGGLEQFF	TGTGCCACCAGGAAGACAGGGGAAGGCGGGGGTCTTGAGCAGTTCTTC
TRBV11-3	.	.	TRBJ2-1	CASSIGTSSIYNEQFF	TGTGCCAGCAGCATCGGGACTTCAAGTATCTACAATGAGCAGTTCTTC
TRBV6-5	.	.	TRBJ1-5	CASRGGGSNQPQHF	TGTGCCTCCAGGGGTGGGGGTAGCAATCAGCCCCAGCATTTT
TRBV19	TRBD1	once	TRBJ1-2	CASSMPGTVYGYTF	TGTGCCAGTAGTATGCCGGGGACAGTCTATGGCTACACCTTC
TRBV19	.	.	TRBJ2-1	CASSMGGHGGEQFF	TGTGCCAGTAGTATGGGAGGACATGGAGGAGAGCAGTTCTTC
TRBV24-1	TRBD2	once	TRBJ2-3	CATSEPTSGAFTQYF	TGTGCCACCAGTGAACCGACTAGCGGCGCCTTTACGCAGTATTTT
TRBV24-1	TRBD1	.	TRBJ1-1	CATSDAGTGRNEAFF	TGTGCCACCAGTGATGCCGGGACAGGACGGAATGAAGCTTTCTTT
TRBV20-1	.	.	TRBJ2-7	CSARLGEQYF	TGCAGTGCTAGACTGGGCGAGCAGTACTTC
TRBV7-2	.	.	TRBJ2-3	CASSTYTDTQYF	TGTGCCAGCAGCACCTACACAGATACGCAGTATTTT
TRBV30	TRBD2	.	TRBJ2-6	CAWKTSGTGANVLTF	TGTGCCTGGAAGACTAGCGGGACTGGGGCCAACGTCCTGACTTTC
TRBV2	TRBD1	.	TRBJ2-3	CASRSDRVAADTQYF	TGTGCCAGCAGATCGGACAGGGTAGCTGCAGATACGCAGTATTTT
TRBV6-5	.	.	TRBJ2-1	CASSYRESYNEQFF	TGTGCCAGCAGTTACCGGGAGTCCTACAATGAGCAGTTCTTC
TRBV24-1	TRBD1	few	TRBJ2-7	CATSANTGQGPTEQYF	TGTGCCACCAGTGCAAACACGGGACAGGGGCCTACCGAGCAGTACTTC
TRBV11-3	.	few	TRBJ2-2	CASSVRTGNTGELFF	TGTGCCAGCAGCGTCCGTACAGGGAACACCGGGGAGCTGTTTTTT
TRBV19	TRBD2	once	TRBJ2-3	CASSIRTSGATDTQYF	TGTGCCAGTAGTATCCGGACTAGCGGGGCCACAGATACGCAGTATTTT
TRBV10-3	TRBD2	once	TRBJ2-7	CAISGTSVEEQYF	TGTGCCATCAGTGGGACTAGCGTTGAAGAGCAGTACTTC
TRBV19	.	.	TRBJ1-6	CATGTYNSPLHF	TGTGCCACCGGGACGTACAATTCACCCCTCCACTTT
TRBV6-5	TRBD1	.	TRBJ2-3	CASRDRASDTQYF	TGTGCCAGCAGAGACAGGGCGTCAGATACGCAGTATTTT
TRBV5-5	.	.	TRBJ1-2	CASSLDLSGYTF	TGTGCCAGCAGCTTGGACCTCAGCGGCTACACCTTC
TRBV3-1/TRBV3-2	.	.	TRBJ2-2	CASSQELLATGELFF	TGTGCCAGCAGCCAAGAATTATTGGCCACCGGGGAGCTGTTTTTT
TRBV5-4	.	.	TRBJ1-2	CASRQAGNYGYTF	TGTGCCAGCAGACAAGCAGGGAATTATGGCTACACCTTC
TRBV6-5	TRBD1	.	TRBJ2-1	CASSRTGSEQFF	TGTGCCAGCAGCCGGACAGGGAGCGAGCAGTTCTTC
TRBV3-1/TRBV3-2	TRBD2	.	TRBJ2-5	CASSQPGGTSGRGWQETQYF	TGTGCCAGCAGCCAACCGGGGGGGACTAGCGGGAGAGGTTGGCAAGAGACCCAGTACTTC
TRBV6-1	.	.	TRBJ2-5	CASSDETQYF	TGTGCCAGCAGTGACGAGACCCAGTACTTC
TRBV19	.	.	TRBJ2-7	CASSSEGLRGYEQYF	TGTGCCAGTAGTTCCGAGGGGCTCCGAGGGTACGAGCAGTACTTC
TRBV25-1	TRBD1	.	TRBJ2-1	CASSEGQAYNEQFF	TGTGCCAGCAGTGAAGGACAGGCCTACAATGAGCAGTTCTTC
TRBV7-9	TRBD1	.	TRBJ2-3	CASRLQGARGDTQYF	TGTGCCAGCAGACTACAGGGGGCGCGGGGAGATACGCAGTATTTT
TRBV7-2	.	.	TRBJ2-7	CASRNNLEQYF	TGTGCCAGCAGGAATAATTTGGAGCAGTACTTC
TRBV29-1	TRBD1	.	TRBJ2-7	CSVAGTESYEQYF	TGCAGCGTTGCCGGGACAGAGAGCTACGAGCAGTACTTC
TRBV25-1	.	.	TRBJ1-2	CASSSGSRAAGYTF	TGTGCCAGCAGCTCAGGGAGCCGAGCGGCTGGCTACACCTTC
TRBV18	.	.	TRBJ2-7	CASSYRDEAYEQYF	TGTGCCAGCTCGTACCGGGACGAGGCCTACGAGCAGTACTTC
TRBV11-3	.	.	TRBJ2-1	CASSLAGNNEQFF	TGTGCCAGCAGCTTAGCAGGGAACAATGAGCAGTTCTTC
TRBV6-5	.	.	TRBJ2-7	CASSHRETRYEQYF	TGTGCCAGCAGTCACAGGGAAACCCGCTACGAGCAGTACTTC